This T cell receptor (beta chain) was identified during a study of T cells in Graves' hyperthyroidism and ophthalmopathy. The source material, RNA transcripts, was used to amplify TCR beta CDR3 regions. Researchers ran a first-round RT-PCR on the TCR CDR3 using the HTBI primer set. TCRdb analysed the multiplex PCR reads with MiXCR anew, one entry per CDR3 protein. The data contain 560,000 or so distinct CDR3 sequences, 15% to 20% of them singletons. Many counts were recorded for this clonotype. The CDR3 runs to 14 residues. Between the trimmed V and J ends, which lost 5 bases and 0 bases, there was a span of 11 bases. Germline assignment: CDR1 SGHVS and CDR2 FQNEAQ.

This TCR was recovered from a man in his forties with Graves' ophthalmopathy. The specimen was blood. The rearrangement joins TRBV7-8 to TRBJ2-7, with D unclear. CDR3 loop: CASSPEWNSYEQYF. For the CDR3, the DNA is TGTGCCAGCAGCCCCGAGTGGAACTCCTACGAGCAGTACTTC.